One T cell receptor (beta chain) is described in this entry. Only a few counts were recorded for this clonotype. Its binding antigen is unknown. Base quality data are lacking; no much larger clone is found one base away. The data stem from a study of T-cell memory formation after mild COVID-19 (dated by TCRdb to the early 2020s). Context from the whole study: TCR sequence clusters from the two donors were largely donor specific. The cohort comprised two young, previously healthy adult volunteers, one female and one male. Longitudinal TCRalpha and TCRbeta repertoire sequencing tracked T-cell clones expanding and contracting after mild COVID-19 in two donors. The paper as a whole reports these results and caveats: Balanced CD4/CD8 phenotypes were observed for clones contracting from day 15 to 85, whereas a bias towards CD4+ was observed for a second wave of clones expanding from day 15 to 37. Contracting CD4+ clones were located mainly in the CM and EM memory subsets, whereas CD8+ clones were found to be enriched in EMRA. SARS-CoV-2 specificity was not confirmed for the second-wave clones peaking on day 37. Some responding clones were found in pre-infection memory, which suggests that pre-existing cross-reactive memory T cells took part in the SARS-CoV-2 response. Only a couple of mild cases were covered in the study, and larger cohorts including severe cases with pre-infection samples were considered necessary.

PBMCs were isolated by Ficoll-Paque density gradient centrifugation. Instrument used: Illumina NovaSeq 6000. Using 5'RACE with constant-segment primers, TCRalpha and TCRbeta cDNA libraries were constructed, with sample barcodes and unique molecular identifiers added in the process. Trizol reagent was used to extract RNA from every sample. The libraries were amplified in two PCR steps, and the second step added a second sample barcode and Illumina TruSeq adapters. Sequencing of libraries was performed on an Illumina NovaSeq with 2 x 150 bp paired-end reads. The study's processing was this. Demultiplexing of reads and collapsing into UMI-guided consensus sequences were performed with migec v1.2.7. Using mixcr v2.1.11, UMI consensuses were aligned to TRA and TRB V and J templates and then assembled into clonotypes. Clonotypes were classified as expanded or contracted when called significant by both edgeR and NoisET, with noise models trained on biological replicates. For edgeR calls, the cutoffs were a false discovery rate-adjusted p below 0.01 and a log2 fold-change threshold of 1. As an exploratory analysis of dynamics, PCA with hierarchical clustering was applied to max-normalized trajectories of the 1000 most abundant clonotypes. Separately sequenced CD4+ and CD8+ repertoires were used to assign a CD4 or CD8 phenotype to each responding clone. In-frame beta chains were kept once TCRdb had trimmed the public reads at Q25 with fastp and called clones with MiXCR. A single entry per CDR3 protein holds the most common genes and DNA from its merged rows. TCRdb, rather than the study authors, made the V and J calls. Here the sample has 65,000 to 95,000 distinct CDR3 sequences; roughly 13% occur a single time. About 40% of the sample belongs to the ten largest clones.

The germline V gene (reference sequence) supplies CDR1 SGHNT and CDR2 YYREEE. From its cysteine to its phenylalanine, the CDR3 spans 15 amino acids. Here the CDR3 DNA is all that survives: 45 bases in frame from base 1. V lost 4 bases and J lost 2 bases, and the count of bases not matched to a germline gene is 8. Sequenced sample: PBMCs or a T cell subset sorted from them (not recorded which). This TCR was recovered from a man between 18 and 29 years old who had mild COVID-19 (a few samples of this study predate the infection). The sample titles of this study are shuffled in the database, so cell type and time point are left out; the donor was told from shared clones. The rearranged chain carries TRBV5-4 and TRBJ2-7, with 8 central nucleotides matching TRBD1. The CDR3 sequence is CASSPPGQGAYEQYF. The sequence in DNA is TGTGCCAGCAGCCCGCCAGGACAGGGCGCCTACGAGCAGTACTTC.